The 24 T cell receptor beta chains given below trace back to one sample, sequenced in a study of shared clonotypes between healthy human individuals. Sequenced by immunoSEQ multiplex PCR; TCRdb stores in-frame clones only, minus some. The sample contains under 2,000,000 clones, approximately 94% of which appear only once. As defined, naive CD8 cells were CD45RO-negative and positively selected for CCR7, with terminally differentiated effector memory CD45RA+ cells excluded. Input material: naive CD8+ T cells sorted from blood. The receptors were gathered from a man aged 18 to 30 in good health.

The V call is TRBV18, the J call TRBJ2-2, with 8 bases fitting TRBD1. In germline, CDR1 is KGHSH, CDR2 LQKENI. This CDR3 has 16 residues. J gave up 1 base and V 6 bases, and 7 bases lay outside the gene matches. The CDR3 here is CASSQDRGENTGELFF. CDR3 coding DNA: TGTGCCAGCTCCCAAGACAGGGGCGAGAACACCGGGGAGCTGTTTTTT.

This chain connects TRBV4-2 to TRBJ2-1; 7 bases align to TRBD1. Trimming at V came to 0 bases and at J to 9 bases, leaving 11 bases not matched to a gene. The germline CDR1 and CDR2 sequences are LGHNA and YNFKEQ. This CDR3 region has 16 residues. CDR3 coding DNA: TGTGCCAGCAGCCAAGAAACAGGGGCCCTAGGAGCTGAGCAGTTCTTC. It translates to CASSQETGALGAEQFF.

The rearrangement joins TRBV9 to TRBJ2-7; a possible D gene is TRBD2 (5 bases). CDR1 is SGDLS and CDR2 is YYNGEE in the germline V gene. The CDR3 extends over 16 amino acids. The germline V and J ends were trimmed by 1 base and 3 bases, with 17 bases remaining between them. CDR3 bases: TGTGCCAGCAGCGTAACGGACTCAATCAATGTCTACGAGCAGTACTTC. Its translation: CASSVTDSINVYEQYF.

This chain links TRBV6-5 with TRBJ2-3, with D possibly being TRBD2 (6 bases). Trimming removed 2 bases from V and 2 bases from J, with 11 bases in between. Germline CDR1 reads MNHEY; CDR2 reads SVGAGI. The CDR3 extends over 15 amino acids. The DNA of the CDR3 is TGTGCCAGCAGTTACGATGGGACTGTCACAGATACGCAGTATTTT. Its protein product is CASSYDGTVTDTQYF.

The chain combines TRBV4-1 with TRBJ2-7; unclear D gene. The germline V gene has CDR1 MGHRA and CDR2 YSYEKL. The CDR3 consists of 15 residues. Deletions cut 1 base from V and 3 bases from J, with 13 bases between. The CDR3 sequence: CASSQGNNPVYEQYF. The CDR3 DNA is TGCGCCAGCAGCCAAGGGAATAACCCCGTCTACGAGCAGTACTTC.

The chain couples TRBV15 to TRBJ2-3; D is unresolved. The V gene's germline CDR1 is LNHNV and CDR2 YYDKDF (reference sequence). The V end lost 4 bases, the J end lost 0 bases, and 8 bases lay between the germline ends. The CDR3 is 14 amino acids. CDR3 loop: CATSKQPSTDTQYF. CDR3 DNA sequence: TGTGCCACCAGCAAACAGCCAAGCACAGATACGCAGTATTTT.

DNA of the CDR3: TGTGCCAGCAGCTTAGAGGGGGCTCACTATGGCTACACCTTC. Its protein is CASSLEGAHYGYTF. The rearrangement joins TRBV11-2 to TRBJ1-2, with TRBD1 as a possible D gene (6 bases). The CDR3 length is 14 residues. Trimming stripped 0 bases from V and 3 bases from J, with 8 bases between. Per the germline V gene, CDR1 is SGHAT and CDR2 is FQNNGV.

This chain links TRBV19 with TRBJ1-2; no definite D call. This CDR3 region has 13 residues. V was trimmed by 9 bases and J by 6 bases, leaving 17 bases between them. The V gene's germline CDR1 is LNHDA and CDR2 SQIVND (reference sequence). CDR3 DNA: TGTGCCAGCACGATCGGCGGGATGGATGGCTACACCTTC. This codes for CASTIGGMDGYTF.

This CDR3 is CASRPETSGDVDTQYF. The CDR3 DNA is TGTGCCAGCAGACCCGAGACTAGCGGGGACGTAGATACGCAGTATTTT. The chain uses TRBV27 and TRBJ2-3; 11 bases map to TRBD2. CDR3 length: 16 residues. Germline trimming cut 6 bases from V and 5 bases from J; bases unmatched to any gene: 10. Germline V lookup: CDR1 MNHEY, CDR2 SMNVEV (reference sequence).

The V gene is TRBV7-9, the J gene TRBJ2-2, with 7 positions matching TRBD1. The CDR3 sequence is 15 residues long. The V gene end was trimmed by 5 bases and the J gene end by 2 bases; junction bases not matched to a gene: 5. CDR1 and CDR2 from the germline V gene are SEHNR and FQNEAQ (reference sequence). CDR3 coding DNA: TGTGCCAGCAGCATGCGACAGGGTAACACCGGGGAGCTGTTTTTT. It codes for CASSMRQGNTGELFF.

This clone appeared once. The V call is TRBV7-8, the J call TRBJ1-1, with a weak D call TRBD1 (6 bases). Deletions cut 3 bases from V and 7 bases from J, with 15 bases between. Germline loops: CDR1 SGHVS, CDR2 FQNEAQ. This CDR3 contains 14 residues. CDR3 region: CASSLGVLGGEAFF. The DNA for the CDR3 is TGTGCCAGCAGCTTGGGGGTACTAGGGGGTGAAGCTTTCTTT.

The gene calls are TRBV4-3 and TRBJ1-3; D ambiguous. This CDR3 comprises 16 residues. From germline, CDR1 is LGHNA and CDR2 YSLEER. Trimming shortened V by 0 bases and J by 0 bases, and 9 bases separated the two germline ends. The CDR3 loop is CASSQDYASSGNTIYF. The CDR3 DNA reads as TGCGCCAGCAGCCAAGACTACGCAAGCTCTGGAAACACCATATATTTT.

This clone was detected once. The chain combines TRBV5-4 with TRBJ2-3; the D gene could be TRBD1 or TRBD2 (6 bases each). The CDR3 is 13 residues long. CDR1 SGHNT and CDR2 YYREEE come from the germline V gene (reference sequence). V was trimmed by 10 bases and J by 2 bases, leaving 14 bases between them. The CDR3 bases are TGTGCCTCCGGGGGCGCACCCACAGATACGCAGTATTTT. Translation: CASGGAPTDTQYF.

Worth noting for this clone: Other DNA sequences in the same sample also yield this CDR3. V gene TRBV13 combines with J gene TRBJ2-3, with no clear D. There are 13 residues in the CDR3. V was clipped by 1 base and J by 4 bases, with 6 bases between them. Germline V lookup: CDR1 PRHDT, CDR2 FYEKMQ (reference sequence). The CDR3 nucleotides are TGTGCCAGCAGCTTAGAAAGCGCAGATACGCAGTATTTT. It yields the protein CASSLESADTQYF. The full variable domain, in which reference TRBV13 and TRBJ2-3 provide the parts outside the CDR3, is AAGVIQSPRHLIKEKRETATLKCYPIPRHDTVYWYQQGPGQDPQFLISFYEKMQSDKGSIPDRFSAQQFSDYHSELNMSSLELGDSALYFCASSLESADTQYFGPGTRLTVL.

The chain couples TRBV5-6 to TRBJ2-1, with D perhaps TRBD1 (5 bases). This CDR3 region has 17 residues. Germline CDR1 is SGHDT and CDR2 is YYEEEE. The V and J ends lost 2 bases and 0 bases respectively, with 15 bases between them. The CDR3 region is CASSFGPDSNSYNEQFF. Written as DNA, the CDR3 is TGTGCCAGCAGCTTCGGGCCTGACAGCAACTCCTACAATGAGCAGTTCTTC.

CDR3 nucleotides: TGCAGCGCAAAAACGCAGGGAACGAGCTCCTACGAGCAGTACTTC. This sequence encodes CSAKTQGTSSYEQYF. V and J are TRBV29-1 and TRBJ2-7, with D possibly being TRBD1 (5 bases). The CDR3 length is 15 residues. The V end was cut by 7 bases, the J end by 0 bases, with 19 bases between. Germline-derived CDR1 and CDR2 are SQVTM and ANQGSEA.

The chain links TRBV7-9 to TRBJ1-1; D might be TRBD1 (5 bases). The CDR3 length is 14 residues. From germline, CDR1 is SEHNR and CDR2 FQNEAQ (reference sequence). The V and J ends lost 1 base and 4 bases respectively, with 10 bases between them. CDR3 nucleotide sequence: TGTGCCAGCAGCTTAGAACCCCAGGGCACTGAAGCTTTCTTT. This codes for CASSLEPQGTEAFF.

This clone appeared once. The V and J genes are TRBV15 and TRBJ2-7; D unclear. The CDR3 is 16 amino acids. Trimming took off 0 bases at V and 2 bases at J, with 14 bases between the two ends. Germline CDR1 and CDR2: LNHNV and YYDKDF (reference sequence). CDR3 DNA sequence: TGTGCCACCAGCAGAGATTTGGCCGCCCTAACCTACGAGCAGTACTTC. Translation: CATSRDLAALTYEQYF. Drawing the rest from reference TRBV15 and TRBJ2-7, the complete variable domain is DAMVIQNPRYQVTQFGKPVTLSCSQTLNHNVMYWYQQKSSQAPKLLFHYYDKDFNNEADTPDNFQSRRPNTSFCFLDIRSPGLGDTAMYLCATSRDLAALTYEQYFGPGTRLTVT.

V is TRBV13 and J is TRBJ2-5, with 7 bases that match TRBD1. Per the germline V gene, CDR1 is PRHDT and CDR2 is FYEKMQ (reference sequence). J lost 1 base, V lost 7 bases, and 3 bases had no gene match. This CDR3 contains 13 residues. CDR3: CASKQGTQETQYF. As DNA, the CDR3 is TGTGCCAGCAAACAGGGGACCCAAGAGACCCAGTACTTC.

This clone has a single count. V is TRBV7-9 and J is TRBJ2-7; a possible D gene is TRBD2 (5 bases). Trimming removed 5 bases from V and 1 base from J, with 9 bases in between. The germline V gene encodes CDR1 SEHNR and CDR2 FQNEAQ (reference sequence). The CDR3 runs to 13 residues. The CDR3 loop reads CASSPAESYEQYF. CDR3 nucleotides: TGTGCCAGCAGCCCAGCGGAGTCCTACGAGCAGTACTTC.

Concerning this clone itself: Other DNA sequences of this sample code for an identical CDR3. The rearrangement uses TRBV7-8 and TRBJ2-1; 9 nucleotides match TRBD2. The CDR3 has 15 amino acids. From germline, CDR1 is SGHVS and CDR2 FQNEAQ. Trimming at V came to 0 bases and at J to 6 bases, leaving 3 bases not matched to a gene. The CDR3 region has the DNA TGTGCCAGCAGCTTAGCAGCGGGAGGTGGCAATGAGCAGTTCTTC. Encoded protein: CASSLAAGGGNEQFF.

The rearrangement uses TRBV5-1 and TRBJ2-3; D gene ambiguous. Germline loops: CDR1 SGHRS, CDR2 YFSETQ. The CDR3 sequence is 13 residues long. V lost 1 base and J lost 4, with 7 bases in between. CDR3 sequence reads: CASSLFTADTQYF. In DNA, the CDR3 is TGCGCCAGCAGCTTGTTTACCGCAGATACGCAGTATTTT.

The chain is built from TRBV27 and TRBJ1-5; a weak D match, TRBD1 (5 bases). V was shortened by 3 bases and J by 2 bases, with 11 bases between the two germline ends. The CDR3 length is 15 residues. Germline CDR1 and CDR2: MNHEY and SMNVEV (reference sequence). CDR3 sequence reads: CASSLDKFGNQPQHF. The CDR3 nucleotides read TGTGCCAGCAGTTTGGACAAGTTTGGCAATCAGCCCCAGCATTTT.

The rearrangement uses TRBV27 and TRBJ2-7; D is uncertain. The germline V gene encodes CDR1 MNHEY and CDR2 SMNVEV (reference sequence). V was clipped by 2 bases and J by 4 bases, with 15 bases between them. The CDR3 is 15 amino acids. The CDR3 DNA is TGTGCCAGCAGTTTAAATGGTCGGCCCACTTACGAGCAGTACTTC. Amino acids: CASSLNGRPTYEQYF.